Only a few counts were recorded for the clone carrying this TCR beta chain. The germline gives CDR1 KGHSH, CDR2 LQKENI. Trimming pared 6 bases from V and 5 bases from J, leaving 19 bases between. The CDR3 has 15 amino acids. The sample belongs to a study of T cell responses to AZD1222 COVID-19 vaccine. The method was immunoSEQ multiplex PCR; TCRdb's version includes in-frame clones alone and lacks a portion of them. The profile shows about 120,000 clones, more than 85% of them singletons. This chain links TRBV18 with TRBJ1-1, with D perhaps TRBD1 (6 bases). The sequence came from an adult in good health. The sequencing here drew on peripheral blood, taken on day 0 of AZD1222 vaccination. CDR3 in amino acids: CASSEGNGGGTEAFF. The CDR3 nucleotides are TGTGCCAGCTCCGAGGGGAACGGGGGCGGAACTGAAGCTTTCTTT.